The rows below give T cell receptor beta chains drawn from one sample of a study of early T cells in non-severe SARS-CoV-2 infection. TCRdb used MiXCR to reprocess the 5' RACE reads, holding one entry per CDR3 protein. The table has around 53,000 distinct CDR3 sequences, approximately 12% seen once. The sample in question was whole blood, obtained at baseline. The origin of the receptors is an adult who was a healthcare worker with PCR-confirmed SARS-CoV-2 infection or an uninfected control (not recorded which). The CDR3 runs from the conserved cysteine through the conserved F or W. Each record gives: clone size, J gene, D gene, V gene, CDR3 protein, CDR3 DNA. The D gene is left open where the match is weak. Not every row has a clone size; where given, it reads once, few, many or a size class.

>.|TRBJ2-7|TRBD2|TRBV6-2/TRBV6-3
CASSYSLAGVSEQYF
TGTGCCAGCAGTTACTCGTTAGCGGGAGTAAGCGAGCAGTACTTC
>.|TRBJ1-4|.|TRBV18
CASSPNAVLGANEKLFF
TGTGCCAGCTCACCAAACGCGGTATTGGGTGCTAATGAAAAACTGTTTTTT
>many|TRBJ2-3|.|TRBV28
CASSLPQGNTQYF
TGTGCCAGCAGTTTACCCCAGGGGAATACGCAGTATTTT
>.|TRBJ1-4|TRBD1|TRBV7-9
CASRLGQGDEKLFF
TGTGCCAGCAGACTGGGACAGGGGGATGAAAAACTGTTTTTT
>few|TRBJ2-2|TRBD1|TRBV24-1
CATSETGQGSTGELFF
TGTGCCACCAGTGAAACGGGACAGGGGAGCACCGGGGAGCTGTTTTTT
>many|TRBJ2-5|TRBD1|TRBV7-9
CASSPRDRGLETQYF
TGTGCCAGCAGCCCCCGGGACAGGGGGTTGGAGACCCAGTACTTC
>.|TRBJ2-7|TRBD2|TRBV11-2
CASSLGLAGYEQYF
TGTGCCAGCAGCTTAGGACTAGCGGGGTACGAGCAGTACTTC
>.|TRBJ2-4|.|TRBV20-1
CSARPSRGSPRNIQYF
TGCAGTGCTAGACCCTCTAGAGGGAGCCCCCGGAACATTCAGTACTTC
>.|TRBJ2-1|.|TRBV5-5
CASSFASYNEQFF
TGTGCCAGCAGCTTCGCTTCCTACAATGAGCAGTTCTTC
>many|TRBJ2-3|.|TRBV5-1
CASSLAPATDTQYF
TGCGCCAGCAGCTTGGCTCCCGCCACAGATACGCAGTATTTT